A single sample gave rise to the 6 T cell receptor beta chains below, sequenced in a study of T cells in Graves' hyperthyroidism and ophthalmopathy. Amplified regions were TCR beta CDR3 sequences from RNA transcripts. TCR CDR3 regions were first amplified by RT-PCR with HTBI primers. TCRdb analysed the multiplex PCR reads with MiXCR anew, one entry per CDR3 protein. The repertoire includes roughly 180,000 distinct CDR3 sequences, over 15% of them detected once, and 29% sits in the top ten. Input material: blood. These receptors all come from a woman aged 50 to 60 with Graves' hyperthyroidism.

This clonotype was recorded a few times. A much larger clonotype is one base distant, so this may be a read error. The chain combines TRBV7-9 with TRBJ1-1, with D maybe TRBD1 (5 bases). The CDR3 contains 13 residues. The germline gives CDR1 SEHNR, CDR2 FQNEAQ (reference sequence). V shed 6 bases and J shed 1 base, with 9 bases lying between them. In DNA, the CDR3 is TGTGCCAGCAGGCTTACAGGGAACACTGAAGCTTTCTTT. Translation: CASRLTGNTEAFF. The full variable domain, completed using reference TRBV7-9 and TRBJ1-1, is DTGVSQNPRHKITKRGQNVTFRCDPISEHNRLYWYRQTLGQGPEFLTYFQNEAQLEKSRLLSDRFSAERPKGSFSTLEIQRTEQGDSAMYLCASRLTGNTEAFFGQGTRLTVV.

This clonotype has only one observation. DNA of the CDR3: TGTGCCAGCTCCCGACAGGGGACGAAGAACACCGGGGAGCTGTTTTTT. Translating gives CASSRQGTKNTGELFF. The genes are TRBV3-1 and TRBJ2-2; 8 nucleotides match TRBD1. V lost 8 bases to trimming and J lost 1 base; unmatched junction nucleotides: 9. The CDR3 is 16 residues long. Germline loops: CDR1 LGHDT, CDR2 YNNKEL (reference sequence).

This clonotype was recorded at least ten times. The CDR3 reads CASSYGLVEEPTSYEQYF. In nucleotides, the CDR3 is TGTGCCAGCAGTTACGGGTTGGTTGAAGAGCCCACCTCCTACGAGCAGTACTTC. V and J are TRBV6-5 and TRBJ2-7; D call uncertain. Germline lookup yields CDR1 MNHEY and CDR2 SVGAGI. Trimming cost V 2 bases and J 0 bases, with 20 bases left between them. CDR3 length equals 18 residues.

The chain joins TRBV5-1 to TRBJ1-6, with a tentative D call TRBD1 (6 bases). The CDR3 contains 15 residues. Germline V gene data show CDR1 as SGHRS and CDR2 as YFSETQ. V dropped 2 bases and J dropped 2 bases, with 8 bases sitting between them. In DNA, the CDR3 is TGCGCCAGCAGCTTAGGGGACACCTATAATTCACCCCTCCACTTT. It translates to CASSLGDTYNSPLHF.

This clonotype was detected ten times or more. The gene calls are TRBV19 and TRBJ1-1; D is perhaps TRBD1 (6 bases). The CDR3 is 15 residues long. Between the trimmed V and J ends, which lost 7 bases and 0 bases, there was a span of 15 bases. Germline V CDR1 and CDR2: LNHDA, SQIVND (reference sequence). The CDR3 DNA follows: TGTGCCAGTAAAAACCCGGGACAATTGAACACTGAAGCTTTCTTT. Translation gives CASKNPGQLNTEAFF.

This clonotype occurred many times. The CDR3 DNA sequence: TGTGCCAGCAGCTTTTTCCGAGGAGAGACCCAGTACTTC. It encodes CASSFFRGETQYF. This chain connects TRBV11-1 to TRBJ2-5; D unresolved. CDR3 length: 13 amino acids. Between the trimmed V and J ends, which lost 3 bases and 4 bases, there was a span of 9 bases. CDR1 SGHAT and CDR2 FQDESV come from the germline V gene (reference sequence).